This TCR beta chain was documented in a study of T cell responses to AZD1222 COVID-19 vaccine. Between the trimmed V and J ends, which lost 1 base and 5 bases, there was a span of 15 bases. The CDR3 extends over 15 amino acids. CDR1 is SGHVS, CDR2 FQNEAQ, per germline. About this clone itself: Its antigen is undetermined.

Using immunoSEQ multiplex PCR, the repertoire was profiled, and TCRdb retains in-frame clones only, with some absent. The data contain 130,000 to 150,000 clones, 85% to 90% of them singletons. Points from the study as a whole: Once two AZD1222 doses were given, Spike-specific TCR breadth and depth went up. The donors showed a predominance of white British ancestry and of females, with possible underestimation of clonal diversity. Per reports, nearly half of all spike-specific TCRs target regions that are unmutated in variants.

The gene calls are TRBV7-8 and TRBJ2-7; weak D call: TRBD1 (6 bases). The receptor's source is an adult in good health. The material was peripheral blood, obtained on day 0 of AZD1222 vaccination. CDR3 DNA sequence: TGTGCCAGCAGCTTAGGAAACAGGGTTGGCCACGAGCAGTACTTC. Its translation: CASSLGNRVGHEQYF.